This T cell receptor (beta chain) was recorded in a study of OX40 agonist ivuxolimab in advanced cancers. Repertoires were generated with immunoSEQ multiplex PCR, while TCRdb's copy carries only in-frame clones and drops some. The sample consists of approximately 70,000 clones, roughly 85% of them appearing once. The CDR3 loop spans 15 amino acids. V was clipped by 4 bases and J by 7 bases, with 17 bases between them. Per the germline V gene, CDR1 is SEHNR and CDR2 is FQNEAQ (reference sequence). The source of this sequence is an adult with an advanced solid tumor such as melanoma, head and neck, liver or kidney cancer. The V call is TRBV7-9, the J call TRBJ2-1; tentatively, D is TRBD2 (6 bases). Material: CD4+ or CD8+ T cells sorted from blood, obtained in a trial of the OX40 agonist ivuxolimab. The CDR3 DNA follows: TGTGCCAGCAGCTCTCCCCCCGGGACTTCTAATGAGCAGTTCTTC. This translates into CASSSPPGTSNEQFF. Full variable domain (missing parts from reference TRBV7-9 and TRBJ2-1): DTGVSQNPRHKITKRGQNVTFRCDPISEHNRLYWYRQTLGQGPEFLTYFQNEAQLEKSRLLSDRFSAERPKGSFSTLEIQRTEQGDSAMYLCASSSPPGTSNEQFFGPGTRLTVL.